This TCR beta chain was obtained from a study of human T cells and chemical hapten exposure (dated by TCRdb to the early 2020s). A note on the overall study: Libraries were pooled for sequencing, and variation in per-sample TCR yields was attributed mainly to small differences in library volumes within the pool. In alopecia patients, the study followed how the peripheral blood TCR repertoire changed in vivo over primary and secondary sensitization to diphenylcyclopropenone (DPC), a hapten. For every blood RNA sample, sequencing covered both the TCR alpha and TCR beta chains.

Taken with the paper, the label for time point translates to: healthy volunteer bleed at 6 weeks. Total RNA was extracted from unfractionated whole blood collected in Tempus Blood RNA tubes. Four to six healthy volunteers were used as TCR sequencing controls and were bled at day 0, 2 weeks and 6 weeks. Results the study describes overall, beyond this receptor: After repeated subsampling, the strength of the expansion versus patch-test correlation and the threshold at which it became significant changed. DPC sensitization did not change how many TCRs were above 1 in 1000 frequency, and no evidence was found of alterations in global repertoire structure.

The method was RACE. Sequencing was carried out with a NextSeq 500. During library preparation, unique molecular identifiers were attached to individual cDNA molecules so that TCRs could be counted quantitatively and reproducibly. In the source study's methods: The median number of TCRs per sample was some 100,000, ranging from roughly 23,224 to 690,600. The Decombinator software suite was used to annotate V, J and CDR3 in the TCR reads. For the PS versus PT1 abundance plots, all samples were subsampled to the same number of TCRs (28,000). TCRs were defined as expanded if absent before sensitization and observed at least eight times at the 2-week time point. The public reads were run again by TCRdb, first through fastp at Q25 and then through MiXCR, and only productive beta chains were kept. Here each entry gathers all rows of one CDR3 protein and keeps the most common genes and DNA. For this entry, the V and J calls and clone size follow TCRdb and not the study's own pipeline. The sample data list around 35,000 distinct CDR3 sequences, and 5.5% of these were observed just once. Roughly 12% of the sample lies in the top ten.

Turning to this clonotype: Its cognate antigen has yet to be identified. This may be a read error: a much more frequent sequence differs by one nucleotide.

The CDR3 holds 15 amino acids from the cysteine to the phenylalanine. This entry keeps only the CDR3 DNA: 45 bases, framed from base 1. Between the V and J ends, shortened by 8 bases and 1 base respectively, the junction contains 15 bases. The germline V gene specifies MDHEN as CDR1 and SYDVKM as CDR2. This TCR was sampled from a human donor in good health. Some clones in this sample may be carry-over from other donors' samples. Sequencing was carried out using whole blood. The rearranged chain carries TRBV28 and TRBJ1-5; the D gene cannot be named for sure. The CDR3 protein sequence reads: CASHSLSSSNQPQHF. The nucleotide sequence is TGTGCCAGCCACTCCCTGTCGTCGAGCAATCAGCCCCAGCATTTT. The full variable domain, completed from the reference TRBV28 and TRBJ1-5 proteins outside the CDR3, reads DVKVTQSSRYLVKRTGEKVFLECVQDMDHENMFWYRQDPGLGLRLIYFSYDVKMKEKGDIPEGYSVSREKKERFSLILESASTNQTSMYLCASHSLSSSNQPQHFGDGTRLSIL.